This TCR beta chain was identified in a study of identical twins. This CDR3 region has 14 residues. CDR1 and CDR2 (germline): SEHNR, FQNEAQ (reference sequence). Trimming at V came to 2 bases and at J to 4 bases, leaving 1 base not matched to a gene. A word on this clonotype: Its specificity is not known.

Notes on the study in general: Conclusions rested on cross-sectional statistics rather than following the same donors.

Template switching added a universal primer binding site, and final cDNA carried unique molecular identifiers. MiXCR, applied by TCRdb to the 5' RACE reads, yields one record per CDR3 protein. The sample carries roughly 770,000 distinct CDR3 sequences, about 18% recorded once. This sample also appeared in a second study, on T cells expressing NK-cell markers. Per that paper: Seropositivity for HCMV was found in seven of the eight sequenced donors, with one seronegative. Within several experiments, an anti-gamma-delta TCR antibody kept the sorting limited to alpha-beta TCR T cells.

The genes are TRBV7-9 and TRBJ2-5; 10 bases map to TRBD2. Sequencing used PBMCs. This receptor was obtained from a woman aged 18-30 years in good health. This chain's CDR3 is CASSLSSGRETQYF. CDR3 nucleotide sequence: TGTGCCAGCAGCTTATCTAGCGGGAGAGAGACCCAGTACTTC. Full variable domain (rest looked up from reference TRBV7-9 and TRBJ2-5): DTGVSQNPRHKITKRGQNVTFRCDPISEHNRLYWYRQTLGQGPEFLTYFQNEAQLEKSRLLSDRFSAERPKGSFSTLEIQRTEQGDSAMYLCASSLSSGRETQYFGPGTRLLVL.